A selection of T cell receptor beta chains follows, all from one sample in a study of CD8+CD57+ T cells in acquired aplastic anemia. One entry per CDR3 protein, called by TCRdb with MiXCR from the reads. The table shows some 120,000 distinct CDR3 sequences, with 40% occurring only once. Sequencing was carried out using sorted CD4+, CD8+, or CD8+CD57+ T cells (not recorded which) from PBMCs. The receptors were sampled from a human donor with aplastic anemia. The CDR3 runs from the conserved cysteine through the conserved F or W. D genes are given only for firm matches. Clone size is stated in some rows and not others, as once, few, many or a class when expanded.

>-|many|TRBV19|TRBJ2-2
CASQGRAPGTGELFF
TGTGCCAGCCAGGGCCGTGCTCCAGGTACCGGGGAGCTGTTTTTT
>TRBD1|once|TRBV12-3/TRBV12-4|TRBJ1-2
CASILGTGYPSRGYTF
TGTGCCAGCATTCTAGGGACAGGGTATCCCTCTAGGGGCTACACCTTC
>TRBD1|many|TRBV7-8|TRBJ1-5
CASSPKDRDRGRSRPQHF
TGTGCCAGCAGCCCTAAAGATAGAGACAGGGGAAGGTCCCGTCCCCAGCATTTT
>TRBD1|few|TRBV7-2|TRBJ2-2
CASNFGQGAGELFF
TGTGCCAGCAACTTTGGACAGGGGGCCGGGGAGCTGTTTTTT
>-|-|TRBV11-1|TRBJ2-6
CASSLDRVASGANVLTF
TGTGCCAGCAGCTTAGACAGGGTTGCCTCAGGGGCCAACGTCCTGACTTTC
>TRBD1|-|TRBV19|TRBJ2-7
CASSTGTGVAEQYF
TGTGCCAGTAGTACCGGGACAGGGGTAGCCGAGCAGTACTTC
>-|-|TRBV10-3|TRBJ2-3
CAIAPQGPTDTQYF
TGTGCCATCGCGCCCCAGGGCCCTACAGATACGCAGTATTTT
>-|-|TRBV5-1|TRBJ2-7
CASSFDYSYEQYF
TGCGCCAGCAGCTTCGACTATAGCTACGAGCAGTACTTC
>-|many|TRBV6-1|TRBJ1-2
CASSEASRVGYGYTF
TGTGCCAGCAGTGAAGCAAGCAGGGTCGGCTATGGCTACACCTTC
>-|many|TRBV14|TRBJ1-2
CASSQPRALGYTF
TGTGCCAGCAGCCAACCCCGGGCTCTCGGCTACACCTTC
>-|-|TRBV10-3|TRBJ2-2
CAISETDPGELFF
TGTGCCATCAGTGAGACGGACCCCGGGGAGCTGTTTTTT
>TRBD2|-|TRBV12-3/TRBV12-4|TRBJ2-3
CASSPLAGGAGSTDTQYF
TGTGCCAGCAGCCCACTAGCGGGGGGGGCGGGGAGCACAGATACGCAGTATTTT
>-|many|TRBV5-5|TRBJ1-3
CASSLKGNTIYF
TGTGCCAGCAGCTTGAAGGGAAACACCATATATTTT
>TRBD1|-|TRBV29-1|TRBJ1-2
CSGGTGYGYTF
TGCAGCGGGGGGACAGGGTATGGCTACACCTTC
>-|many|TRBV6-5|TRBJ1-6
CASSSGNSPLHF
TGTGCCAGCAGTTCAGGGAATTCACCCCTCCACTTT
>TRBD1|many|TRBV7-9|TRBJ2-7
CASSSGTGGYEQYF
TGTGCCAGCAGCTCCGGGACAGGGGGCTACGAGCAGTACTTC
>-|once|TRBV6-5|TRBJ1-4
CASSYEQGTEKLFF
TGTGCCAGCAGTTACGAACAGGGCACCGAGAAACTGTTTTTT
>-|-|TRBV19|TRBJ2-3
CANSLRQGTDTQYF
TGTGCCAATAGTCTCCGACAGGGCACAGATACGCAGTATTTT
>-|many|TRBV15|TRBJ2-2
CATHPRSGGELFF
TGTGCCACCCATCCAAGGTCCGGCGGGGAGCTGTTTTTT
>TRBD1|many|TRBV7-3|TRBJ2-7
CASSLKARGQGALSYEQYF
TGTGCCAGCAGCTTAAAAGCCCGTGGACAGGGGGCGCTTTCCTACGAGCAGTACTTC
>TRBD2|many|TRBV27|TRBJ2-5
CASARGEGKTQYF
TGTGCCAGCGCCCGGGGGGAAGGGAAGACCCAGTACTTC
>-|-|TRBV6-1|TRBJ1-1
CASRPPPTGYTEAFF
TGTGCCAGCAGGCCACCACCGACAGGATACACTGAAGCTTTCTTT
>-|-|TRBV10-3|TRBJ1-1
CATPGGQGSSEAFF
TGTGCCACCCCCGGGGGGCAGGGGAGCTCTGAAGCTTTCTTT
>-|many|TRBV6-1|TRBJ2-5
CASSGDGWETQYF
TGTGCCAGCAGTGGGGACGGCTGGGAGACCCAGTACTTC
>TRBD1|-|TRBV6-5|TRBJ1-4
CASSYGQGAEKLFF
TGTGCCAGCAGTTACGGACAGGGGGCTGAAAAACTGTTTTTT
>-|many|TRBV11-2|TRBJ2-7
CASSLDAGTTEQYF
TGTGCCAGCAGCTTAGATGCGGGCACGACTGAGCAGTACTTC
>-|many|TRBV12-3/TRBV12-4|TRBJ1-1
CASSLQGREAFF
TGTGCCAGCAGTTTACAAGGCAGGGAGGCTTTCTTT
>-|-|TRBV19|TRBJ1-5
CASSSPAANNQPQHF
TGTGCCAGTAGTTCTCCGGCAGCGAACAATCAGCCCCAGCATTTT